This is a list of T cell receptor beta chains from one sample in a study of blood T cell repertoires in COVID-19. Assay used: immunoSEQ multiplex PCR; TCRdb lists only in-frame clones, some missing. The data contain 310,000 or so clones, roughly 83% of them singletons. The sequencing input was peripheral blood. These receptors all come from a woman aged 45-59 years with acute or convalescent COVID-19. Each CDR3 is given with its conserved first and last residue. D genes are given only for firm matches. The size of a clone is reported for some rows only, either as once, few or many, or as a class for expanded clones.

TRBD1,NA,TRBV19,TRBJ2-7,TGTGCCAGTAGCAGGACAGGGTTCCCCTACGAGCAGTACTTC,CASSRTGFPYEQYF
TRBD2,NA,TRBV11-2,TRBJ2-1,TGTGCCAGCAGCTTAGAGCGGGGGGGGCCGTACAATGAGCAGTTCTTC,CASSLERGGPYNEQFF
NA,NA,TRBV4-1,TRBJ2-3,TGCGCCAGCAGCCAAGATCAGCGGACTTTTAGCACAGATACGCAGTATTTT,CASSQDQRTFSTDTQYF
TRBD1,NA,TRBV29-1,TRBJ2-3,TGCAGCGTTGAAAGGAGGGGACAGGGAACAGATACGCAGTATTTT,CSVERRGQGTDTQYF
TRBD1,NA,TRBV5-1,TRBJ1-4,TGCGCCAGCAGTGAGACAGGGGCTGAAAAACTGTTTTTT,CASSETGAEKLFF
TRBD1,few,TRBV27,TRBJ1-2,TGTGCCAGCAGTTTGCAGGGGGCAGCTGGCTACACCTTC,CASSLQGAAGYTF
TRBD1,NA,TRBV19,TRBJ2-7,TGTGCCAGTAGTACAACCGGGACAGGGACCACCTACGAGCAGTACTTC,CASSTTGTGTTYEQYF
NA,NA,TRBV28,TRBJ1-1,TGTGCCAGCAGTTTTCTCGGAGGAAGGCTTGGCACTGAAGCTTTCTTT,CASSFLGGRLGTEAFF
TRBD1,few,TRBV7-2,TRBJ1-1,TGTGCCAGCAGCCAGACAGGGGGATTGTATGCTGAAGCTTTCTTT,CASSQTGGLYAEAFF
TRBD2,NA,TRBV14,TRBJ2-7,TGTGCCAGCAGCCTCGCGGGAGTGCTGGACGAGCAGTACTTC,CASSLAGVLDEQYF
NA,NA,TRBV6-5,TRBJ2-7,TGTGCCAGCAGGTTACAGGGTTCCTACGAGCAGTACTTC,CASRLQGSYEQYF